A selection of T cell receptor beta chains follows, all from one sample in a study of T cell clonotyping in hematopoietic cell transplantation. Clones were read by immunoSEQ multiplex PCR, and TCRdb kept only the in-frame ones, dropping some. The sample carries 30,000 to 40,000 clones, 90% to 95% recorded once. The sample was peripheral blood mononuclear cells, taken before stem cell transplant. Receptors were obtained from a man aged 40-49 years with chronic myeloid leukemia. Some clones in this sample may be carry-over from other donors' samples. Each CDR3 is given with its conserved first and last residue. D genes are given only for firm matches. Rows give clone size only sometimes, using once, few, many, or a class for an expanded clone.

D gene	clone size	V gene	J gene	CDR3 protein	CDR3 DNA
-	-	TRBV28	TRBJ1-1	CASSFLTPGTVPEAFF	TGTGCCAGCAGTTTCCTTACACCCGGGACGGTACCTGAAGCTTTCTTT
-	once	TRBV11-2	TRBJ1-1	CASSPRGGQGFTEAFF	TGTGCCAGCAGCCCACGAGGGGGGCAGGGATTTACTGAAGCTTTCTTT
-	-	TRBV30	TRBJ2-3	CAWMTGSDTQYF	TGTGCCTGGATGACCGGTTCAGATACGCAGTATTTT
-	-	TRBV6-1	TRBJ1-2	CASSGPGTLDGYTF	TGTGCCAGCAGTGGACCCGGGACCCTGGATGGCTACACCTTC
TRBD1	-	TRBV30	TRBJ1-5	CAWGGQINQPQHF	TGTGCCTGGGGGGGACAGATCAATCAGCCCCAGCATTTT
-	-	TRBV6-5	TRBJ1-1	CASSYSVEGGTEAFF	TGTGCCAGCAGTTACTCGGTTGAAGGGGGCACTGAAGCTTTCTTT
-	-	TRBV11-1	TRBJ2-6	CASSLTGANVLTF	TGTGCCAGCAGCTTAACTGGGGCCAACGTCCTGACTTTC
TRBD1	once	TRBV30	TRBJ1-1	CAWRGKGAAFF	TGTGCCTGGAGAGGTAAGGGGGCGGCTTTCTTT
-	-	TRBV6-6	TRBJ1-2	CASSDLFLYGYTF	TGTGCCAGCAGCGACCTATTTCTCTATGGCTACACCTTC
-	-	TRBV7-3	TRBJ2-3	CASSSGVASTDTQYF	TGTGCCAGCAGCTCGGGGGTAGCGAGCACAGATACGCAGTATTTT
-	-	TRBV11-1	TRBJ1-6	CASSFPEGNSPLHF	TGTGCCAGCAGCTTCCCGGAGGGAAATTCACCCCTCCACTTT
-	-	TRBV15	TRBJ1-5	CATSRARINQPQHF	TGTGCCACCAGCAGAGCCCGGATCAATCAGCCCCAGCATTTT
-	-	TRBV4-1	TRBJ1-2	CASSPPERVTNGYTF	TGCGCCAGCAGCCCCCCCGAGCGGGTAACTAATGGCTACACCTTC
TRBD1	-	TRBV15	TRBJ1-2	CATSRPTGSNYGYTF	TGTGCCACCAGCAGACCGACAGGGTCTAACTATGGCTACACCTTC
TRBD1	-	TRBV5-1	TRBJ1-3	CASSFQGGGLSGNTIYF	TGCGCCAGCAGCTTTCAGGGGGGGGGCCTCTCTGGAAACACCATATATTTT
TRBD2	-	TRBV10-3	TRBJ2-3	CAISGTSGTDTQYF	TGTGCCATCAGCGGGACTAGCGGCACAGATACGCAGTATTTT
TRBD1	once	TRBV6-6	TRBJ1-5	CASSYALDRDGQPQHF	TGTGCCAGCAGTTACGCCTTAGACAGGGACGGGCAGCCCCAGCATTTT
-	-	TRBV4-1	TRBJ1-4	CASSQGRWANEKLFF	TGCGCCAGCAGCCAAGGGCGGTGGGCTAATGAAAAACTGTTTTTT
-	-	TRBV9	TRBJ2-5	CASSVADGQETQYF	TGTGCCAGCAGCGTAGCGGACGGGCAAGAGACCCAGTACTTC
-	-	TRBV30	TRBJ2-3	CAWSSRGDTQYF	TGTGCCTGGAGCTCCCGGGGGGATACGCAGTATTTT
TRBD1	-	TRBV2	TRBJ1-5	CASSVRDRGNQPQHF	TGTGCCAGCAGTGTCCGGGACAGGGGCAATCAGCCCCAGCATTTT
TRBD2	-	TRBV15	TRBJ2-5	CATSREERSGGAETQYF	TGTGCCACCAGCAGAGAAGAGAGAAGCGGGGGGGCGGAGACCCAGTACTTC
-	-	TRBV11-3	TRBJ1-4	CASSFGPNEKLFF	TGTGCCAGCAGCTTCGGCCCTAATGAAAAACTGTTTTTT
-	-	TRBV7-2	TRBJ2-1	CASSLSSSYNEQFF	TGTGCCAGCAGCCTTTCTAGCTCCTACAATGAGCAGTTCTTC
-	-	TRBV5-1	TRBJ1-2	CASSSTPRGRDHLRPYGYTF	TGCGCCAGCAGCTCCACCCCGAGGGGCAGGGACCATCTTCGACCCTATGGCTACACCTTC
-	-	TRBV19	TRBJ2-5	CASSMGDTEETQYF	TGTGCCAGTAGTATGGGGGACACAGAAGAGACCCAGTACTTC
TRBD1	-	TRBV30	TRBJ2-2	CAWIQGANTGELFF	TGTGCCTGGATCCAGGGGGCGAACACCGGGGAGCTGTTTTTT
-	once	TRBV7-9	TRBJ2-7	CASTLGLRARDSYEQYF	TGTGCCAGCACCCTGGGCCTAAGGGCTAGGGACTCCTACGAGCAGTACTTC
TRBD1	-	TRBV11-2	TRBJ2-2	CASSTGTGDTGELFF	TGTGCCAGCAGCACCGGGACAGGGGACACCGGGGAGCTGTTTTTT
TRBD1	-	TRBV7-6	TRBJ1-2	CASSPRFTPMGFGQAGVYGYTF	TGTGCCAGCAGCCCCCGGTTTACCCCTATGGGGTTCGGACAGGCGGGGGTTTATGGCTACACCTTC
-	-	TRBV4-3	TRBJ1-2	CASSQSASVATNYGYTF	TGCGCCAGCAGCCAATCTGCTTCAGTTGCGACTAACTATGGCTACACCTTC
-	-	TRBV28	TRBJ1-5	CASSSPTGIYQPQHF	TGTGCCAGCAGCTCGCCCACAGGGATTTATCAGCCCCAGCATTTT
-	-	TRBV30	TRBJ2-3	CAWSSRGSRGDTQYF	TGTGCCTGGAGTTCCCGAGGGTCCCGGGGAGATACGCAGTATTTT
-	-	TRBV7-2	TRBJ1-1	CASSLRRGENTEAFF	TGTGCCAGCAGCTTAAGGCGGGGGGAAAACACTGAAGCTTTCTTT
TRBD2	-	TRBV4-3	TRBJ2-7	CASSQSPGLAGDAYEQYF	TGCGCCAGCAGCCAGTCTCCCGGACTAGCGGGGGATGCCTACGAGCAGTACTTC
-	-	TRBV7-9	TRBJ2-2	CASSLGAGELFF	TGTGCCAGCAGCTTAGGGGCCGGGGAGCTGTTTTTT
-	-	TRBV19	TRBJ1-6	CASTKQGSGSPLHF	TGTGCCAGTACCAAACAGGGCAGTGGTTCACCCCTCCACTTT
-	-	TRBV28	TRBJ1-4	CASSRSGTNEKLFF	TGTGCCAGCAGTCGGTCCGGGACAAATGAAAAACTGTTTTTT
-	-	TRBV4-1	TRBJ1-4	CASSQDVRVNEKLFF	TGCGCCAGCAGCCAAGATGTAAGGGTGAATGAAAAACTGTTTTTT
-	-	TRBV6-5	TRBJ1-5	CASRRGVGQPQHF	TGTGCCAGCAGGAGGGGGGTAGGACAGCCCCAGCATTTT
-	-	TRBV7-8	TRBJ2-4	CASSLESGSPGANIQYF	TGTGCCAGCAGCTTAGAGTCAGGCTCACCGGGGGCAAACATTCAGTACTTC
-	-	TRBV5-1	TRBJ1-3	CASSLSGTGGSGNTIYF	TGCGCCAGCAGCTTGTCTGGGACGGGAGGATCTGGAAACACCATATATTTT
TRBD1	-	TRBV5-1	TRBJ1-6	CASSQGTGNSPLHF	TGCGCCAGCAGCCAGGGGACAGGGAATTCACCCCTCCACTTT
-	-	TRBV7-2	TRBJ2-3	CASSSDRVRGDTQYF	TGTGCCAGCAGCTCAGACAGAGTCCGCGGGGATACGCAGTATTTT
-	-	TRBV21-1	TRBJ2-5	CASSKLASGGETQYF	TGTGCCAGCAGCAAATTAGCCTCTGGGGGAGAGACCCAGTACTTC
-	-	TRBV7-9	TRBJ2-1	CASSPSELNEQFF	TGTGCCAGCAGCCCCTCCGAGCTGAATGAGCAGTTCTTC
-	once	TRBV5-6	TRBJ1-1	CASSTGQPEGAEAFF	TGTGCCAGCAGCACTGGACAGCCGGAGGGTGCTGAAGCTTTCTTT
TRBD1	-	TRBV5-4	TRBJ1-2	CASSLGQEANYGYTF	TGTGCCAGCAGCCTTGGACAGGAAGCTAACTATGGCTACACCTTC
-	-	TRBV19	TRBJ1-2	CASTPGRGGDNYGYTF	TGTGCCAGTACCCCGGGGAGGGGGGGCGATAACTATGGCTACACCTTC
-	-	TRBV30	TRBJ1-2	CAWSGSLYGYTF	TGTGCCTGGAGTGGCAGCCTATATGGCTACACCTTC
-	-	TRBV5-1	TRBJ2-4	CASSLEIAKNIQYF	TGCGCCAGCAGCTTGGAAATAGCCAAAAACATTCAGTACTTC
-	-	TRBV9	TRBJ2-1	CASSPFGASLGEQFF	TGTGCCAGCTCCCCTTTTGGAGCTAGCTTGGGTGAGCAGTTCTTC
-	-	TRBV5-1	TRBJ1-1	CASSLGKPGYTEAFF	TGCGCCAGCAGCTTGGGAAAACCTGGGTACACTGAAGCTTTCTTT
-	-	TRBV5-1	TRBJ1-4	CASSPWNGQQNEKLFF	TGCGCCAGCAGTCCTTGGAATGGACAGCAAAATGAAAAACTGTTTTTT
-	-	TRBV7-8	TRBJ1-5	CASSRARGSPQHF	TGTGCCAGCAGCCGAGCGCGGGGGTCGCCCCAGCATTTT
-	-	TRBV9	TRBJ2-7	CASSGAAYYSETYEQYF	TGTGCCAGCAGCGGGGCGGCTTATTATAGCGAGACCTACGAGCAGTACTTC
-	-	TRBV6-6	TRBJ1-1	CASSYSTGEAFF	TGTGCCAGCAGTTACTCGACGGGGGAAGCTTTCTTT